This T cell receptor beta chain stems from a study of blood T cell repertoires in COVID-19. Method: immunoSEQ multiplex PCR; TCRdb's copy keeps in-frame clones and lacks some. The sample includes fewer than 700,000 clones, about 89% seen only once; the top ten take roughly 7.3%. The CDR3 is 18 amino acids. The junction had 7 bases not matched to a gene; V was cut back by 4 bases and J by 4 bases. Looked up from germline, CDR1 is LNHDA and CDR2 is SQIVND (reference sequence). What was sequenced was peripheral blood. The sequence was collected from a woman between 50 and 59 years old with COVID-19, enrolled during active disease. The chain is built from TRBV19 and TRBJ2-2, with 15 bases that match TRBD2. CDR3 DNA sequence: TGTGCCAGTAGTACCGGACTAGCGGGGGGGCTGGGCACCGGGGAGCTGTTTTTT. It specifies CASSTGLAGGLGTGELFF.